The clone carrying this T cell receptor beta chain was picked up a small number of times. Its antigen is undetermined. The PCR ran on 60 Vbeta and 13 Jbeta primers. This table comes from immunoSEQ multiplex PCR, and its TCRdb copy is limited to in-frame clones, with some not included. The table lists 100,000 to 150,000 clones, roughly 9% of them singletons. This sample is drawn from a study of cytomegalovirus exposure and HLA in healthy donors. Study-wide results and caveats: An Asian-associated ancestry cluster reportedly showed fewer N-insertions than the approximately 660-donor mean in a later analysis. Researchers catalogued around 150 TCR beta chains as cytomegalovirus-associated. Later analysis revealed greater clonal expansion in HLA-associated TCR beta chains than in equally common others.

The CDR3 consists of 14 residues. The V gene's germline CDR1 is LNHDA and CDR2 SQIVND (reference sequence). V lost 6 bases, J lost 3 bases, and 2 bases stayed unmatched. Sequenced sample: PBMCs. This sequence originates from a woman aged 35 to 49 in good health and CMV-seropositive. The chain has TRBV19 and TRBJ2-3, with 11 nucleotides matching TRBD1. The CDR3 DNA sequence: TGTGCCAGTAGGGACAGGGGGCTAACAGATACGCAGTATTTT. Amino acid sequence: CASRDRGLTDTQYF.